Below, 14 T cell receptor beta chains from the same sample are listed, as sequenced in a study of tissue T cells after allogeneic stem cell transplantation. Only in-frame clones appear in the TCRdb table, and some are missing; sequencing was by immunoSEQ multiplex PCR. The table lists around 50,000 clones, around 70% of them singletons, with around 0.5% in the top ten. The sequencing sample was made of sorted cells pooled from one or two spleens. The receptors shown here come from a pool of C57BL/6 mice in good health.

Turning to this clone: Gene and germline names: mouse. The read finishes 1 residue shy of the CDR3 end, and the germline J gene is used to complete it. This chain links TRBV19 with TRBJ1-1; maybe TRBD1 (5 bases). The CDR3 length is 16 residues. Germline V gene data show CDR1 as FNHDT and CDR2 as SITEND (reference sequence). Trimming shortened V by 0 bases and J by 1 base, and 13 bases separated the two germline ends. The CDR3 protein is CASSIEGRGGNTEVFF. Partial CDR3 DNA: TGTGCCAGCAGTATAGAGGGGAGGGGTGGGAACACAGAAGTCTTC. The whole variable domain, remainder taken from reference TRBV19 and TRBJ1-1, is GGIITQTPKFLIGQEGQKLTLKCQQNFNHDTMYWYRQDSGKGLRLIYYSITENDLQKGDLSEGYDASREKKSSFSLTVTSAQKNEMAVFLCASSIEGRGGNTEVFFGKGTRLTVV.

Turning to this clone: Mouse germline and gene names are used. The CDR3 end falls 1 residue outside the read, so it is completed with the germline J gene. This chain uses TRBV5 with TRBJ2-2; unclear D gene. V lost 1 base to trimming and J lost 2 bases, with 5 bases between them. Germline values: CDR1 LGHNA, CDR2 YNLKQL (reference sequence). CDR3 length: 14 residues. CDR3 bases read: TGTGCCAGCAGCCAAGGGGAGAACACCGGGCAGCTCTAC. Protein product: CASSQGENTGQLY. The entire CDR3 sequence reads CASSQGENTGQLYF.

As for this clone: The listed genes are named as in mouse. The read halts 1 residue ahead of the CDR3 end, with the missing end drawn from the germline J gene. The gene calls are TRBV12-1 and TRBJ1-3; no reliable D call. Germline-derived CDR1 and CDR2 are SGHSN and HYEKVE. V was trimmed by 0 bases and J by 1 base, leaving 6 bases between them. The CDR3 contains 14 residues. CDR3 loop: CASSLMGSGNTLYF. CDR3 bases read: TGTGCCAGCTCTCTCATGGGGTCTGGAAATACGCTCTAT.

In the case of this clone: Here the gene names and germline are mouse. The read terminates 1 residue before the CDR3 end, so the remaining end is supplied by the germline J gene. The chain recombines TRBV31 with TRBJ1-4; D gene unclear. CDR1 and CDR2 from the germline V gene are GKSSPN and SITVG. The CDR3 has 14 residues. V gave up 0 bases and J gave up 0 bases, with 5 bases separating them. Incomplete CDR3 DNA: TGTGCCTGGAGTCTAGGGATTTCCAACGAAAGATTATTT. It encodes CAWSLGISNERLF. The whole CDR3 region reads CAWSLGISNERLFF.

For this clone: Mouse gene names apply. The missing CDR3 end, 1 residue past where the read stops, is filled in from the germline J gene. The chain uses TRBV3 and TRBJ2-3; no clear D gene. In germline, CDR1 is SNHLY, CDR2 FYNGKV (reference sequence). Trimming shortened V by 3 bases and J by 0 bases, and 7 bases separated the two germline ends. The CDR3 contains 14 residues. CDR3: CASSFAGSAETLYF. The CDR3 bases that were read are TGTGCCAGCAGCTTCGCTGGTAGTGCAGAAACGCTGTAT.

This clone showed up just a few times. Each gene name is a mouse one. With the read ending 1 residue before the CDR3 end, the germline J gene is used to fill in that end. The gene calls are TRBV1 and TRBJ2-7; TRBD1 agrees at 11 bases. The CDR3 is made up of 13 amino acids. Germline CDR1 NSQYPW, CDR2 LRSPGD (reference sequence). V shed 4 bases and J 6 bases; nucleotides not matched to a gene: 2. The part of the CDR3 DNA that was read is TGCACCTGCAGTGGGGACAGGGGGTTTGAACAGTAC. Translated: CTCSGDRGFEQY. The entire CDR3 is CTCSGDRGFEQYF.

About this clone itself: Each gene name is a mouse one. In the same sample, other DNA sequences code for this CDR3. The CDR3 bases that were read are TGTGGTGCCCGGGACTGGGGGGAAGAAGACACCCAGTAC. Protein: CGARDWGEEDTQY. The entire CDR3 reads CGARDWGEEDTQYF. The chain carries TRBV20 and TRBJ2-5; 12 bases map to TRBD2. The read finishes 1 residue shy of the CDR3 end, and the germline J gene is used to complete it. The CDR3 is 14 amino acids. Germline values: CDR1 GFQATS, CDR2 STVNSAI. Trimming at V came to 6 bases and at J to 4 bases, leaving 5 bases not matched to a gene. The full variable domain, in which reference TRBV20 and TRBJ2-5 provide the parts outside the CDR3, is GALVYQYPRRTICKSGTSMRMECQAVGFQATSVAWYRQSPQKTFELIALSTVNSAIKYEQNFTQEKFPISHPNLSFSSMTVLNAYLEDRGLYLCGARDWGEEDTQYFGPGTRLLVL.

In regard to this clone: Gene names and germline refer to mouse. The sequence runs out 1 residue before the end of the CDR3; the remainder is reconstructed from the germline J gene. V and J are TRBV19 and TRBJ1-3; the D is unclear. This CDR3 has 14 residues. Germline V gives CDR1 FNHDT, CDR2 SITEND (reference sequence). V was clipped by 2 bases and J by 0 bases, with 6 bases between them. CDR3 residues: CASSIENSGNTLYF. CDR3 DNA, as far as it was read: TGTGCCAGCAGTATTGAGAATTCTGGAAATACGCTCTAT.

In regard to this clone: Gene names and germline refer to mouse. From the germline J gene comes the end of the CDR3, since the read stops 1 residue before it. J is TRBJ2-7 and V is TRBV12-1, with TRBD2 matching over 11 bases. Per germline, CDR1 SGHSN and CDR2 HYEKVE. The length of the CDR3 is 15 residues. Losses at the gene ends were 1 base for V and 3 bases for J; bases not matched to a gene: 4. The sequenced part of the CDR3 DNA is TGTGCCAGCTCTCTTCCGGGACTGGGGGACTATGAACAGTAC. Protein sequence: CASSLPGLGDYEQY. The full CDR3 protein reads CASSLPGLGDYEQYF.

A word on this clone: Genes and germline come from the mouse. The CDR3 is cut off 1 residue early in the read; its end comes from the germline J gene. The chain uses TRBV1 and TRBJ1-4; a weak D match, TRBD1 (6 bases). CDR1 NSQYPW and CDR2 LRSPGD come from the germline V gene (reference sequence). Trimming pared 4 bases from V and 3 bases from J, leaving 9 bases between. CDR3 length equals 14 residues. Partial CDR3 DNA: TGCACCTGCAGTGGCCGGACAGCCAACGAAAGATTATTT. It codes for CTCSGRTANERLF. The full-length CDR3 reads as CTCSGRTANERLFF.

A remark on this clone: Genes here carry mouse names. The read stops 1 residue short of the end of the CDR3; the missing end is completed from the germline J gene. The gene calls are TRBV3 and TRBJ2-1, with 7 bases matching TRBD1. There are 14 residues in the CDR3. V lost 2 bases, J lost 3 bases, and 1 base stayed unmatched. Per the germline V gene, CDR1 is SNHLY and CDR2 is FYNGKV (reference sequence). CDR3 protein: CASSLSGGYAEQFF. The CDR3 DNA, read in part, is TGTGCCAGCAGCTTATCAGGGGGCTATGCTGAGCAGTTC.

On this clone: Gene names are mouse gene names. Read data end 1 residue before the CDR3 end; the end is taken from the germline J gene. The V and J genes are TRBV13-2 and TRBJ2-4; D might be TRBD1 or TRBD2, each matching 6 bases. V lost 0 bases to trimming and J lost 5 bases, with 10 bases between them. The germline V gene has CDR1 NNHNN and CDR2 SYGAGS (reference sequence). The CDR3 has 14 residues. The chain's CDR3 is CASGDDWGLNTLYF. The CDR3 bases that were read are TGTGCCAGCGGTGATGATTGGGGGCTAAACACCTTGTAC.

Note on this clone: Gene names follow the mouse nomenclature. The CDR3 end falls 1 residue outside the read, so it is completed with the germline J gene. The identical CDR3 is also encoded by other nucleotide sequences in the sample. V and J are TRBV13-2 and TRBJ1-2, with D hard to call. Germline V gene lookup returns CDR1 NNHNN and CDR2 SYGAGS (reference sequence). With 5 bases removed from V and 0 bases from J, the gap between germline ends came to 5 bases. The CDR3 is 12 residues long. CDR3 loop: CASGGTNSDYTF. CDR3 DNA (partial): TGTGCCAGCGGGGGGACAAACTCCGACTACACC.

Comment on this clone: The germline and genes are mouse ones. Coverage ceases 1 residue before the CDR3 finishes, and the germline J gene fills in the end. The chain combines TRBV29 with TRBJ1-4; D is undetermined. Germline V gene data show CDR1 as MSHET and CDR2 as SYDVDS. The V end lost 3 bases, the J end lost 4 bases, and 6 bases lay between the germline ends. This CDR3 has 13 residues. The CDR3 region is CASSFDNNERLFF. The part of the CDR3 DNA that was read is TGTGCTAGCAGTTTTGACAACAACGAAAGATTATTT.